What follows is one TCR beta chain and its context. No antigen is known for it. Time point here: 20-29 weeks after completion of therapy. Per the germline V gene, CDR1 is MNHEY and CDR2 is SMNVEV (reference sequence). The CDR3 sequence is 17 residues long. V lost 4 bases, J lost 2 bases, and 11 bases stayed unmatched. The data stem from a study of T cell therapy after organ transplantation. TCRdb's table, derived via immunoSEQ multiplex PCR, lists solely in-frame clones and lacks some. The sample has over a thousand clones, around two thirds seen once. V usage is TRBV27 and J usage is TRBJ2-1; 7 positions agree with TRBD1. The sequence derives from a human patient who had received a solid organ transplant and had CMV disease. Some T cells could come from the graft donor. The source material was CD8+ T cells from blood, sampled after autologous CMV-specific T cell therapy. Here the CDR3 DNA reads TGTGCCAGCAGTTCCTTACACCCGACAGGGACCTACAATGAGCAGTTCTTC. This encodes CASSSLHPTGTYNEQFF.